These 20 T cell receptor beta chains were sequenced from one sample in a study of blood T cell repertoires in COVID-19. Using immunoSEQ multiplex PCR, the repertoire was profiled, and TCRdb retains in-frame clones only, with some absent. The sample has 150,000 to 200,000 clones, more than 85% seen once. Sample: peripheral blood. These receptors were taken from a man between 18 and 29 years old with acute or convalescent COVID-19.

The chain has TRBV29-1 and TRBJ1-1; 10 bases agree with TRBD1. Trimming took 6 bases from V and 0 from J; bases not matched to a gene: 7. The CDR3 is 15 residues long. CDR1 and CDR2 (germline): SQVTM, ANQGSEA. CDR3 bases: TGCAGCGTCCAAGACAGGGGGCGCGTGAACACTGAAGCTTTCTTT. Translating gives CSVQDRGRVNTEAFF.

This clone was seen just once. The V gene is TRBV2, the J gene TRBJ2-5; TRBD1 is a possible D gene (6 bases). The V and J ends lost 2 bases and 5 bases respectively, with 9 bases between them. The CDR3 runs to 13 residues. Germline lookup yields CDR1 SNHLY and CDR2 FYNNEI. Here the CDR3 reads CASSEQGQETQYF. In DNA, the CDR3 is TGTGCCAGCAGTGAACAGGGGCAGGAGACCCAGTACTTC.

J is TRBJ2-7 and V is TRBV6-1; maybe TRBD2 (5 bases). There are 16 residues in the CDR3. Germline CDR1 MNHNS, CDR2 SASEGT. The V and J ends lost 2 bases and 2 bases respectively, with 16 bases between them. The CDR3 DNA reads as TGTGCCAGCAGTGAAAGGACTCCGCCTGCCCCCTACGAGCAGTACTTC. This codes for CASSERTPPAPYEQYF.

V gene TRBV15 combines with J gene TRBJ2-7, with 8 nucleotides matching TRBD1. Germline loops: CDR1 LNHNV, CDR2 YYDKDF (reference sequence). J gave up 0 bases and V 0 bases, and 7 bases lay outside the gene matches. This CDR3 comprises 17 residues. The CDR3 loop is CATSRDRQGPSSYEQYF. The CDR3 nucleotides read TGTGCCACCAGCAGAGATCGACAGGGGCCAAGCTCCTACGAGCAGTACTTC.

The chain couples TRBV4-1 to TRBJ2-7; 8 bases align to TRBD1. Trimming cost V 3 bases and J 3 bases; bases outside gene matches: 7. From germline, CDR1 is MGHRA and CDR2 YSYEKL. The CDR3 sequence is 15 residues long. CDR3 sequence reads: CASSQKTGDSYEQYF. CDR3 nucleotide sequence: TGCGCCAGCAGCCAGAAGACAGGGGATAGCTACGAGCAGTACTTC.

The rearrangement uses TRBV7-2 and TRBJ1-1; 7 nucleotides line up with TRBD1. Germline CDR1 SGHTA, CDR2 FQGNSA. V dropped 1 base and J dropped 4; count of bases not matched to a gene: 3. The CDR3 length is 14 residues. The CDR3 nucleotides are TGTGCCAGCAGCTTAGTCACAGGGGCCACTGAAGCTTTCTTT. Amino acids: CASSLVTGATEAFF.

CDR3 region: CASSPRQGGTNEKLFF. The CDR3 DNA follows: TGCGCCAGCAGCCCCCGACAGGGAGGAACTAATGAAAAACTGTTTTTT. This chain joins TRBV4-1 and TRBJ1-4; 7 bases fit TRBD1. Trimming took 4 bases from V and 1 from J; bases not matched to a gene: 6. The length of the CDR3 is 16 residues. Germline values: CDR1 MGHRA, CDR2 YSYEKL.

CDR3 sequence reads: CASRSGTTVWDEQFF. The DNA for the CDR3 is TGTGCCAGTAGGTCCGGGACAACTGTTTGGGATGAGCAGTTCTTC. The J gene is TRBJ2-1, the V gene TRBV19; maybe TRBD1 (6 bases). This CDR3 region has 15 residues. The V end lost 6 bases, the J end lost 8 bases, and 20 bases lay between the germline ends. Germline V gene data show CDR1 as LNHDA and CDR2 as SQIVND (reference sequence). The whole variable domain, remainder taken from reference TRBV19 and TRBJ2-1, is DGGITQSPKYLFRKEGQNVTLSCEQNLNHDAMYWYRQDPGQGLRLIYYSQIVNDFQKGDIAEGYSVSREKKESFPLTVTSAQKNPTAFYLCASRSGTTVWDEQFFGPGTRLTVL.

This sequence joins TRBV29-1 and TRBJ1-1, with no clear D. The CDR3 totals 13 residues. Trimming pared 2 bases from V and 1 base from J, leaving 8 bases between. The germline V gene encodes CDR1 SQVTM and CDR2 ANQGSEA. The CDR3 DNA reads TGCAGCGTTGAAAGCGTCGGGAACACTGAAGCTTTCTTT. It translates to CSVESVGNTEAFF.

The rearrangement links TRBV12-5 to TRBJ2-7; weak D call: TRBD2 (7 bases). This CDR3 has 15 amino acids. V was clipped by 5 bases and J by 0 bases, with 14 bases between them. Per germline, CDR1 LGHNT and CDR2 FRNRAP. The DNA of the CDR3 is TGTGCTAGTGGTACCAGGGGAGGGAGCTCCTACGAGCAGTACGTC. Its translation: CASGTRGGSSYEQYV.

The chain links TRBV30 to TRBJ2-5; tentatively, D is TRBD1 (5 bases). The CDR3 is 13 residues long. Trimming cost V 0 bases and J 7 bases, with 12 bases left between them. Looked up from germline, CDR1 is GTSNPN and CDR2 is SVGIG (reference sequence). The CDR3 loop reads CAWSVLGARTQYF. The CDR3 DNA reads as TGTGCCTGGAGTGTACTTGGGGCGAGGACCCAGTACTTC.

The chain combines TRBV18 with TRBJ2-1; D is possibly TRBD2 (6 bases). CDR1 KGHSH and CDR2 LQKENI come from the germline V gene. Trimming left V 0 bases short and J 7 bases short, with 7 bases between. The CDR3 runs 13 residues. CDR3 nucleotides: TGTGCCAGCTCACCACCTGGGGGGAATGAGCAGTTCTTC. Translated: CASSPPGGNEQFF.

In its sample, this clone was seen a few times. The CDR3 DNA reads TGTGCCAGCAGCTTAGTGACAGGGGCCGGAGAAAAACTGTTTTTT. Residues: CASSLVTGAGEKLFF. This chain connects TRBV7-9 to TRBJ1-4; 8 nucleotides match TRBD1. The CDR3 spans 15 residues. Per germline, CDR1 SEHNR and CDR2 FQNEAQ (reference sequence). Trimming cost V 1 base and J 8 bases; bases outside gene matches: 6.

The chain carries TRBV3-1 (or the pseudogene TRBV3-2) and TRBJ2-3, with a possible D match to TRBD1 (6 bases). The V gene's germline CDR1 is LGHDT and CDR2 YNNKEL (reference sequence). Trimming cost V 1 base and J 3 bases, with 11 bases left between them. The CDR3 totals 15 residues. CDR3 sequence reads: CASSQGFRGTDTQYF. CDR3 nucleotides: TGTGCCAGCAGCCAAGGGTTTAGGGGGACAGATACGCAGTATTTT.

J is TRBJ1-6 and V is TRBV10-1; no clear D gene. V lost 0 bases to trimming and J lost 10 bases, with 10 bases between them. Germline values: CDR1 WNHNN, CDR2 SYGVQD (reference sequence). This CDR3 is built from 14 residues. CDR3 DNA: TGCGCCAGCAGTGAGTCGACTTCGGGATCACCCCTCCACTTT. Its protein product is CASSESTSGSPLHF.

The chain carries TRBV2 and TRBJ1-2; D uncertain. V was shortened by 1 base and J by 8 bases, with 11 bases between the two germline ends. The germline V gene encodes CDR1 SNHLY and CDR2 FYNNEI. The length of the CDR3 is 13 residues. The CDR3: CASSEVAVWGYTF. The CDR3 coding sequence is TGTGCCAGCAGTGAAGTGGCGGTGTGGGGCTACACCTTC.

V is TRBV7-2 and J is TRBJ2-2; no clear D gene. CDR1 is SGHTA and CDR2 is FQGNSA in the germline V gene. The germline V and J ends were trimmed by 3 bases and 4 bases, with 15 bases remaining between them. CDR3 size: 16 residues. DNA for the CDR3: TGTGCCAGCAGCTTGAGATCGTACGGTGGCACCGGGGAGCTGTTTTTT. Encoded protein: CASSLRSYGGTGELFF.

V usage is TRBV30 and J usage is TRBJ1-5, with D unclear. Trimming removed 2 bases at V and 2 bases at J, with 7 bases between. The length of the CDR3 is 13 residues. Per the germline V gene, CDR1 is GTSNPN and CDR2 is SVGIG (reference sequence). Here the CDR3 reads CAWSMEGNQPQHF. The DNA for the CDR3 is TGTGCCTGGAGTATGGAGGGCAATCAGCCCCAGCATTTT. The full variable domain, completed using reference TRBV30 and TRBJ1-5, is SQTIHQWPATLVQPVGSPLSLECTVEGTSNPNLYWYRQAAGRGLQLLFYSVGIGQISSEVPQNLSASRPQDRQFILSSKKLLLSDSGFYLCAWSMEGNQPQHFGDGTRLSIL.

This sequence joins TRBV4-1 and TRBJ2-2; 10 nucleotides align to TRBD2. This CDR3 region has 15 residues. Looked up from germline, CDR1 is MGHRA and CDR2 is YSYEKL. V lost 3 bases, J lost 6 bases, and 4 bases stayed unmatched. Written as DNA, the CDR3 is TGCGCCAGCAGCCAGGGACTAGCGATGGCCGGGGAGCTGTTTTTT. This gives the protein CASSQGLAMAGELFF.

The CDR3 DNA sequence: TGTGCCAGCAGGGGGGACAGCAACTATGGCTACACCTTC. This encodes CASRGDSNYGYTF. V gene TRBV2 combines with J gene TRBJ1-2, with 7 bases fitting TRBD1. V dropped 6 bases and J dropped 2; count of bases not matched to a gene: 3. The CDR3 contains 13 residues. CDR1 is SNHLY, CDR2 FYNNEI, per germline. Supplemented by reference TRBV2 and TRBJ1-2, the full variable domain reads EPEVTQTPSHQVTQMGQEVILRCVPISNHLYFYWYRQILGQKVEFLVSFYNNEISEKSEIFDDQFSVERPDGSNFTLKIRSTKLEDSAMYFCASRGDSNYGYTFGSGTRLTVV.